The rows below give T cell receptor beta chains drawn from one sample of a study of T cell responses to AZD1222 COVID-19 vaccine. Profiling relied on immunoSEQ multiplex PCR, and the TCRdb table lists in-frame clones only, not all of them. Among roughly 120,000 clones, roughly nine tenths were seen once, and the ten largest hold less than 3.5%. This material consisted of peripheral blood, taken on day 0 of AZD1222 vaccination. The receptors were sampled from an adult in good health. CDR3s include the opening cysteine and the closing phenylalanine or tryptophan. Each record gives: clone size, D gene, J gene, V gene, CDR3 protein, CDR3 DNA. The D gene is left open where the match is weak. Size values are once, few and many counts, or a class for expanded clones, and some rows have none.

once TRBD1 TRBJ1-2 TRBV5-1 CASSYDRGQDGYTF TGCGCCAGCAGTTATGACAGGGGGCAGGATGGCTACACCTTC
NA NA TRBJ1-2 TRBV9 CASSARDTYNYGYTF TGTGCCAGCAGCGCCCGGGACACATACAACTATGGCTACACCTTC
NA NA TRBJ1-4 TRBV5-4 CASSLRGGEGEKLFF TGTGCCAGCAGCTTGCGGGGCGGGGAAGGGGAAAAACTGTTTTTT
NA NA TRBJ1-2 TRBV7-2 CASSLMSPPTNYGYTF TGTGCCAGCAGCTTAATGTCACCACCCACTAACTATGGCTACACCTTC
once TRBD1 TRBJ1-1 TRBV6-1 CASSELTGGTTEAFF TGTGCCAGCAGTGAACTAACAGGGGGCACCACTGAAGCTTTCTTT
NA TRBD2 TRBJ2-7 TRBV20-1 CSASPGLGGEQYF TGCAGTGCTAGTCCGGGACTAGGAGGTGAGCAGTACTTC
NA NA TRBJ2-7 TRBV3-1/TRBV3-2 CASSQIVGSYEQYF TGTGCCAGCAGCCAAATAGTGGGATCCTACGAGCAGTACTTC
NA NA TRBJ2-1 TRBV15 CATSRDGTRNEQFF TGTGCCACCAGCAGAGATGGGACACGCAATGAGCAGTTCTTC
NA NA TRBJ2-7 TRBV28 CASSLTYEQYF TGTGCCAGCAGCCTGACCTACGAGCAGTACTTC
NA NA TRBJ1-2 TRBV4-2 CASSQDARGAGRSVYGYTF TGTGCCAGCAGCCAAGATGCCCGCGGTGCTGGACGGAGCGTCTATGGCTACACCTTC
few NA TRBJ2-2 TRBV11-1 CASSPSLGAGELFF TGTGCCAGCAGCCCCTCCTTAGGGGCCGGGGAGCTGTTTTTT
NA TRBD1 TRBJ1-4 TRBV19 CATRDRGNEKLFF TGTGCCACAAGGGACAGGGGAAATGAAAAACTGTTTTTT
few NA TRBJ2-1 TRBV2 CASSSRPWRVEQFF TGTGCCAGCAGTTCGAGACCCTGGCGGGTCGAGCAGTTCTTC
NA NA TRBJ2-5 TRBV3-1/TRBV3-2 CASSHTGFKTQYF TGTGCCAGCAGCCACACAGGTTTCAAGACCCAGTACTTC
NA NA TRBJ1-3 TRBV19 CASRGLDISGNTIYF TGTGCCAGTAGGGGGCTGGACATCTCTGGAAACACCATATATTTT
NA NA TRBJ1-1 TRBV5-5 CASRPRTEMNTEAFF TGTGCCAGCAGACCGCGGACGGAGATGAACACTGAAGCTTTCTTT
NA NA TRBJ2-1 TRBV6-5 CASMIRRSIGDEQFF TGTGCCAGCATGATTAGACGATCAATCGGCGATGAGCAGTTCTTC
NA NA TRBJ2-7 TRBV28 CASMNGAYEQYF TGTGCCAGCATGAACGGAGCCTACGAGCAGTACTTC
NA NA TRBJ2-5 TRBV4-1 CASSQDRAGETQYF TGCGCCAGCAGCCAGGATCGCGCGGGAGAGACCCAGTACTTC
once TRBD1 TRBJ2-7 TRBV5-8 CASSHTFGTDTIYEQYF TGTGCCAGCAGCCATACTTTCGGGACAGACACTATCTACGAGCAGTACTTC
few NA TRBJ2-5 TRBV21-1 CASINLAGLKVTQYF TGTGCCAGCATCAACCTTGCCGGGCTAAAAGTGACCCAGTACTTC
NA NA TRBJ1-1 TRBV5-1 CASSLGQQNTEAFF TGCGCCAGCAGCTTGGGACAGCAGAACACTGAAGCTTTCTTT
few NA TRBJ1-5 TRBV9 CASSVDGTPYQPQHF TGTGCCAGCAGCGTAGACGGGACACCCTATCAGCCCCAGCATTTT
NA NA TRBJ1-3 TRBV5-6 CAPLGEYSGNTIYF TGTGCCCCACTGGGGGAATACTCTGGAAACACCATATATTTT